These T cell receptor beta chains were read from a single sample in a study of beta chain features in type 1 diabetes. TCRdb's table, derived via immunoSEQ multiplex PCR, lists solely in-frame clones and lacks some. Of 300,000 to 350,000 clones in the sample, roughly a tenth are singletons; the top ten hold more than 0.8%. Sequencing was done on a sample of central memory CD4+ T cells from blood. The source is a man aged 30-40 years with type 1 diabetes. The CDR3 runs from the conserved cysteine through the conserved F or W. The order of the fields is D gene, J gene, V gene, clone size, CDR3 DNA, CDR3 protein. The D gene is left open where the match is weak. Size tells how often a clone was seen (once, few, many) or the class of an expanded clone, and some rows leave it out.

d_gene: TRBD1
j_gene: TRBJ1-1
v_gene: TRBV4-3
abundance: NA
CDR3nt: TGCGCCAGCAGCCAACAACTACCAGGGACAGGGTCTGCGAACACTGAAGCTTTCTTT
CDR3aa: CASSQQLPGTGSANTEAFF

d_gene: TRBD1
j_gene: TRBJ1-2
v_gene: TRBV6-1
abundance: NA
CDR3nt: TGTGCCAGCAGTGAACTCCCGACAGGGGTATATGGCTACACCTTC
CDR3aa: CASSELPTGVYGYTF

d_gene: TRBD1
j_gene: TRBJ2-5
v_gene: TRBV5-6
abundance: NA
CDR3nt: TGTGCCAGCAGCTCGTGGGGACAGCAAGAGACCCAGTACTTC
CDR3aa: CASSSWGQQETQYF

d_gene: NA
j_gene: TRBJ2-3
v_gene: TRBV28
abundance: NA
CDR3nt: TGTGCCAGCAGTTCTGGCACAGATACGCAGTATTTT
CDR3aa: CASSSGTDTQYF

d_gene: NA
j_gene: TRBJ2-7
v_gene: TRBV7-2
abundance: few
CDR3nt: TGTGCCAGCAGCTTAGACGGGGACTACGAGCAGTACTTC
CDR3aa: CASSLDGDYEQYF

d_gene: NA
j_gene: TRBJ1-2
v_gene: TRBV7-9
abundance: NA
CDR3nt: TGTGCCAGCAGCTTCAATACAGGGAGAGGCTACACCTTC
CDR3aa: CASSFNTGRGYTF

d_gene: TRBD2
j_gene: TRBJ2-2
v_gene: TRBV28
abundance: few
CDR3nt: TGTGCCAGCAGCGTAGCGGGGGCCAACACCGGGGAGCTGTTTTTT
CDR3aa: CASSVAGANTGELFF

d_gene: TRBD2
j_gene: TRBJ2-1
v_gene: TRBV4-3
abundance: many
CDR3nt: TGCGCCAGCAGCCAAGCGGGAGGGGCAGCTGGAAGAGAGCAGTTCTTC
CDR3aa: CASSQAGGAAGREQFF

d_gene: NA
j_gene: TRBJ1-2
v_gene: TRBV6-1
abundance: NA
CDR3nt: TGTGCCAGCAGTGAACGGTGGCAAAACCGGGGCTACACCTTC
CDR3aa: CASSERWQNRGYTF

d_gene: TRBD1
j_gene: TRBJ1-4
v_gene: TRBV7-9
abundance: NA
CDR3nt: TGTGCCAGCAGCTTAGCTGGGACAGGGAATGAAAAACTGTTTTTT
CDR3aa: CASSLAGTGNEKLFF

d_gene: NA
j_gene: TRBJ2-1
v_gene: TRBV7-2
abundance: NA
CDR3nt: TGTGCCAGCAGCCCACTCCAAGGAGAGCAGTTCTTC
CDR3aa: CASSPLQGEQFF

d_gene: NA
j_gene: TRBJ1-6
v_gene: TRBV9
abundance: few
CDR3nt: TGTGCCAGCAGCCCTGATGGGGGGGGTCATAATTCACCCCTCCACTTT
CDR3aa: CASSPDGGGHNSPLHF

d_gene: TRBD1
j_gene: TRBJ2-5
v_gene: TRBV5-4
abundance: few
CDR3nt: TGTGCCAGCAGTCCCGGGACAGGGGGCAGAGAGACCCAGTACTTC
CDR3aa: CASSPGTGGRETQYF

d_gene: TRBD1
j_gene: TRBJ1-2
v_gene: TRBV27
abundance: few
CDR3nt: TGTGCCAGCAGAGACAGGGGAGGCTATGGCTACACCTTC
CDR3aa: CASRDRGGYGYTF

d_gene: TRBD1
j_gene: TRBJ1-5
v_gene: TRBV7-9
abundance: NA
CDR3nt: TGTGCCAGCAGCTTTTTGACAGGGAGTAGTCAGCCCCAGCATTTT
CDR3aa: CASSFLTGSSQPQHF

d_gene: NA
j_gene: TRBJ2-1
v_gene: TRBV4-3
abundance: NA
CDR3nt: TGCGCCAGCAGCCTTGGGGACCCCCGGGGTGAGCAGTTCTTC
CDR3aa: CASSLGDPRGEQFF

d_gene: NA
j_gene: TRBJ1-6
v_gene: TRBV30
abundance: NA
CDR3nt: TGTGCCTGGAGTGATGCAGTAAATTCACCCCTCCACTTT
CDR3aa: CAWSDAVNSPLHF

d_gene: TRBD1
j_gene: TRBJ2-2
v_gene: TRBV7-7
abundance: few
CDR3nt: TGTGCCAGCAGCTTAGTACAGGGACAGGCCGGGGAGCTGTTTTTT
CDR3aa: CASSLVQGQAGELFF

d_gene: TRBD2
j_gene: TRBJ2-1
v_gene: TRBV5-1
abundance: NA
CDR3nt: TGCGCCAGCAGACCGACAGGGACTAGCGGGTACAATGAGCAGTTCTTC
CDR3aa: CASRPTGTSGYNEQFF

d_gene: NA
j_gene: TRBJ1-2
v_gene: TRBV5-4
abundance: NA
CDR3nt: TGTGCCAGCAGCTTGTTGAACAGCAACTATGGCTACACCTTC
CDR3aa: CASSLLNSNYGYTF

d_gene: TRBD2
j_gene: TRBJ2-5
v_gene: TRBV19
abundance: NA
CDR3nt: TGTGCCAGTAGCGCTAGCGGGGGTAGCCAAGAGACCCAGTACTTC
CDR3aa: CASSASGGSQETQYF

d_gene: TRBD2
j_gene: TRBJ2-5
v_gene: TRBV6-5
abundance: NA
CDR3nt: TGTGCCAGCAGCCCCGGGGAGCGGGGGTTCCACTTC
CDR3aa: CASSPGERGFHF

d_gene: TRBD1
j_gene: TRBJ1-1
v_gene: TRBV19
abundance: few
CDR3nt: TGTGCCAGTAGTCTCCGGACAGGGGCGAACACTGAAGCTTTCTTT
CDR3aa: CASSLRTGANTEAFF

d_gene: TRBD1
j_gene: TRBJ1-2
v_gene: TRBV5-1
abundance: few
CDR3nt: TGCGCCAGCAGCTGGGACAGGCCCTCCCTAGGCTACACCTTC
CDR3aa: CASSWDRPSLGYTF

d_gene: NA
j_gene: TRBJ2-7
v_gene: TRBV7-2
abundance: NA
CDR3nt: TGTGCCAGCAGCTTAGGATCAGGGGTAAGCTCCTACGAGCAGTACTTC
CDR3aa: CASSLGSGVSSYEQYF

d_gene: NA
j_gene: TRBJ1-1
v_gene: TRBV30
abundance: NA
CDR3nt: TGTGCCTGGAATCGTATATCGTACACTGAAGCTTTCTTT
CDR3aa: CAWNRISYTEAFF

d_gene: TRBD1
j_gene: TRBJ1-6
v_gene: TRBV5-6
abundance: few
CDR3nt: TGTGCCAGCAGCCGTCGGGACAGGGGGTCACCCCTCCACTTT
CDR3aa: CASSRRDRGSPLHF

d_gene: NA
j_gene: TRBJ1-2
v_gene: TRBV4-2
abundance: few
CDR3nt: TGTGCCAGCAGCCAAGTCCAGCTCCCGGACAATAACTATGGCTACACCTTC
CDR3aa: CASSQVQLPDNNYGYTF

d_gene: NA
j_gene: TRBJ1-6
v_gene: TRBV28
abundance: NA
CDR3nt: TGTGCCAGCAGTTTGGCAGGGGAGGCTTCACCCCTCCACTTT
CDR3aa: CASSLAGEASPLHF

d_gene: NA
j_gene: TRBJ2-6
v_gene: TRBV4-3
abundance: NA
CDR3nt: TGCGCCAGCAGCCAAGATCCCCCCTCTGGGGCCAACGTCCTGACTTTC
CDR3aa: CASSQDPPSGANVLTF

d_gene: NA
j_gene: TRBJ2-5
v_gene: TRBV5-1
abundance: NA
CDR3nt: TGCGCCAGCAGCTTGGCAGGGAGAGAGACCCAGTACTTC
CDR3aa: CASSLAGRETQYF

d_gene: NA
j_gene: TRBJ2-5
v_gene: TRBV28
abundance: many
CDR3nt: TGTGCCAGCAGTTTGGGAGGTTATCCCCAAGAGACCCAGTACTTC
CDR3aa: CASSLGGYPQETQYF

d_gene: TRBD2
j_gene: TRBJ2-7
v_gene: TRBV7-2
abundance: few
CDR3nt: TGTGCCAGCAGCTCCTATACACCTAGCGGGGGGACCCTATTC
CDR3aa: CASSSYTPSGGTLF

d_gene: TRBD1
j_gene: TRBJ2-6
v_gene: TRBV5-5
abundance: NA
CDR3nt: TGTGCCAGCGGACAGGGAGCCAGCTCTGGGGCCAACGTCCTGACTTTC
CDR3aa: CASGQGASSGANVLTF

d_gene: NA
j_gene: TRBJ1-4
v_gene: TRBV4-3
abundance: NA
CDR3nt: TGCGCCAGCAGCCAAGTTGTAGGGAATGAAAAACTGTTTTTT
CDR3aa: CASSQVVGNEKLFF

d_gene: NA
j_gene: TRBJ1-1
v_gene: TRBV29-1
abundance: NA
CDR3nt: TGCAGCGTTCCGACAGGGAACACTGAAGCTTTCTTT
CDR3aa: CSVPTGNTEAFF

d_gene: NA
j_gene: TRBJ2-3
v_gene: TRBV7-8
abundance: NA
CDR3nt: TGTGCCAGCAGCTTAGCGCGACAGACCACAGATACGCAGTATTTT
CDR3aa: CASSLARQTTDTQYF

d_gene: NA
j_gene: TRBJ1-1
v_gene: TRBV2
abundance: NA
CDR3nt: TGTGCCAGCAAGAGGGAGACGAACACTGAAGCTTTCTTT
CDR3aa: CASKRETNTEAFF

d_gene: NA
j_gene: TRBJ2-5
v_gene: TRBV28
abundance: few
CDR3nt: TGTGCCAGCAGAGAGGGACGGCAAGAGACCCAGTACTTC
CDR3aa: CASREGRQETQYF

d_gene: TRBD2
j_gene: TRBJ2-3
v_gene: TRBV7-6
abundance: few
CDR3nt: TGTGCCAGCAGCTTAGAATCTAGCGGGGCCCCCCAGGGTACGCAGTATTTT
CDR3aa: CASSLESSGAPQGTQYF

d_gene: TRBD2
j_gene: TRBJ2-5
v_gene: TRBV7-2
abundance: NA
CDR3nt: TGTGCCAGCAGCTCCGGGACTAGCGGGACCCCCTACTTC
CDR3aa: CASSSGTSGTPYF

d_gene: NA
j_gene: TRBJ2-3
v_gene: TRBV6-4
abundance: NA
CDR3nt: TGTGCCAGCAGTGACTCCGGTCGGAGCACAGATACGCAGTATTTT
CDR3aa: CASSDSGRSTDTQYF

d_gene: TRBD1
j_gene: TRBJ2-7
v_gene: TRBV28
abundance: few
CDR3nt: TGTGCCAGCGTTGACAGGGTCAGCTACGAGCAGTACTTC
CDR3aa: CASVDRVSYEQYF

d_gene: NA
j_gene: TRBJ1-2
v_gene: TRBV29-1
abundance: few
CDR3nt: TGCAGCGTTGTTCGGGGGGCTGGCTACACCTTC
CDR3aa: CSVVRGAGYTF

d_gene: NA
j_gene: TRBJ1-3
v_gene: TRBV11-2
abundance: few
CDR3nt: TGTGCCAGCGGTACAGGCGGGGGAAACACCATATATTTT
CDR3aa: CASGTGGGNTIYF

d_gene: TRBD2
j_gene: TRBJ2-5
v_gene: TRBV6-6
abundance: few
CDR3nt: TGTGCCAGCAGTTTCGGGGGGGCCAGAGAGACCCAGTACTTC
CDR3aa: CASSFGGARETQYF

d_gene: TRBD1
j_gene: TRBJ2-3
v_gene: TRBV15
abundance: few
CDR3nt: TGTGCCACCAGCAGCCGAACAGGGGGCGTAGATACGCAGTATTTT
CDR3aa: CATSSRTGGVDTQYF

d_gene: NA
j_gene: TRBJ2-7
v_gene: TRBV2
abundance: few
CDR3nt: TGTGCCAGCAGTGTTGAGTTCTCCTACGAGCAGTACTTC
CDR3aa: CASSVEFSYEQYF